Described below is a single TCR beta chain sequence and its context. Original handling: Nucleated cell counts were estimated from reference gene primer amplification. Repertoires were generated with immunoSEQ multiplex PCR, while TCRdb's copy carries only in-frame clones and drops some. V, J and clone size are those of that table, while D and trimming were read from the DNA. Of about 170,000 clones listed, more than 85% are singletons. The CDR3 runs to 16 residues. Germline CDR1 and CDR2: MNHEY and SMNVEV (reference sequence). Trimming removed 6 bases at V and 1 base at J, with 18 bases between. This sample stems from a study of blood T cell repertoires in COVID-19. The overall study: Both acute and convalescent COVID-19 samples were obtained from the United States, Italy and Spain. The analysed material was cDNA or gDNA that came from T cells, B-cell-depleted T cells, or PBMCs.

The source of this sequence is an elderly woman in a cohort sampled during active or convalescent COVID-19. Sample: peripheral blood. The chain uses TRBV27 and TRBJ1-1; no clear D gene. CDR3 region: CASSLSRARANTEAFF. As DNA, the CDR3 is TGTGCCAGCAGCCTCAGCCGGGCGCGGGCGAACACTGAAGCTTTCTTT.